These 8 T cell receptor beta chains came from one sample sequenced in a study of post-analysis software for immune sequencing data. These receptors' targets are unknown. Unique molecular identifiers were carried by the TCR beta cDNA libraries. TCRdb ran MiXCR on the PCR reads and lists one entry per CDR3 protein. Here the sample spans 430,000 or so distinct CDR3 sequences, 30% to 45% being singletons. General study results and limits: When patients were compared with controls, four or five TRBV segments were more frequent, TRBV5-6, TRBV5-1 and TRBV20-1 among them.

Sequenced input: blood. All receptors come from a girl aged 2 to 10 with multiple sclerosis.

The V gene is TRBV20-1, the J gene TRBJ2-1; 14 bases align to TRBD2. The CDR3 covers 18 residues. After removal of 1 base from V and 6 bases from J, the junction contained 11 bases not matched to a gene. Germline assignment: CDR1 DFQATT and CDR2 SNEGSKA (reference sequence). The CDR3 DNA sequence: TGCAGTGCTAGAGCCTTGACTAGCGGGAGGGCCCTTGGCAATGAGCAGTTCTTC. Residues: CSARALTSGRALGNEQFF.

This clonotype has more than one count but fewer than ten. The CDR3 loop reads CASSLMTTSLSYEQYF. CDR3 bases: TGTGCCAGCAGCTTAATGACAACTTCACTTTCCTACGAGCAGTACTTC. The chain combines TRBV7-2 with TRBJ2-7; no definite D call. Trimming cost V 2 bases and J 1 base, with 15 bases left between them. The CDR3 sequence is 16 residues long. In germline, CDR1 is SGHTA, CDR2 FQGNSA.

A few counts support this clonotype. J is TRBJ2-7 and V is TRBV29-1, with D possibly TRBD2 on 6 matching bases. The germline V gene encodes CDR1 SQVTM and CDR2 ANQGSEA. The CDR3 is 12 residues long. V was trimmed by 7 bases and J by 1 base, leaving 11 bases between them. The CDR3 bases are TGCAGCGGTCGGGCGGGATCCTACGAGCAGTACTTC. Encoded protein: CSGRAGSYEQYF.

This clonotype has a handful of counts. V is TRBV20-1 and J is TRBJ2-7; either TRBD1 or TRBD2 may supply D (5 bases each). V was shortened by 1 base and J by 3 bases, with 13 bases between the two germline ends. Germline V gene data show CDR1 as DFQATT and CDR2 as SNEGSKA (reference sequence). The length of the CDR3 is 14 residues. The CDR3 sequence: CSARGDGVRYEQYF. CDR3 nucleotides: TGCAGTGCTAGAGGGGACGGGGTACGCTACGAGCAGTACTTC.

This chain joins TRBV24-1 and TRBJ2-1, with 13 nucleotides matching TRBD2. Trimming took 4 bases from V and 9 from J; bases not matched to a gene: 8. Germline assignment: CDR1 KGHDR and CDR2 SFDVKD. The CDR3 spans 16 residues. CDR3 protein: CATSDHTSGGAFEQFF. DNA of the CDR3: TGTGCCACCAGTGACCATACTAGCGGGGGGGCCTTTGAGCAGTTCTTC.

With respect to this clonotype: One end of the junction fails to match germline, which may point to a read error. This chain connects TRBV5-1 to TRBJ1-4, with a possible D match to TRBD1 (5 bases). CDR3 length: 14 residues. The germline V gene has CDR1 SGHRS and CDR2 YFSETQ. CDR3 residues: CASSPGATNEKLFF. The CDR3 nucleotides are TGTGCCAGCAGTCCCGGGGCCACTAATGAAAAACTGTTTTTT.

This clonotype was seen repeatedly, ten times or more. This rearrangement joins TRBV29-1 to TRBJ2-3; D remains unclear. Trimming left V 7 bases short and J 0 bases short, with 17 bases between. The CDR3 contains 15 residues. From germline, CDR1 is SQVTM and CDR2 ANQGSEA. The CDR3 DNA reads TGCAGCGCTGTCCCCCGAGCGCTGAGCACAGATACGCAGTATTTT. It is translated as CSAVPRALSTDTQYF.

The V gene is TRBV20-1, the J gene TRBJ2-3, with D unresolved. The V gene lost 6 bases and the J gene lost 8 bases, with 18 bases spanning the gap. The germline CDR1 and CDR2 sequences are DFQATT and SNEGSKA (reference sequence). CDR3 length: 13 amino acids. The CDR3 nucleotides read TGCAGTGCCCCCCCGCCCAGCTCGGTTACGCAGTATTTT. This gives the protein CSAPPPSSVTQYF.